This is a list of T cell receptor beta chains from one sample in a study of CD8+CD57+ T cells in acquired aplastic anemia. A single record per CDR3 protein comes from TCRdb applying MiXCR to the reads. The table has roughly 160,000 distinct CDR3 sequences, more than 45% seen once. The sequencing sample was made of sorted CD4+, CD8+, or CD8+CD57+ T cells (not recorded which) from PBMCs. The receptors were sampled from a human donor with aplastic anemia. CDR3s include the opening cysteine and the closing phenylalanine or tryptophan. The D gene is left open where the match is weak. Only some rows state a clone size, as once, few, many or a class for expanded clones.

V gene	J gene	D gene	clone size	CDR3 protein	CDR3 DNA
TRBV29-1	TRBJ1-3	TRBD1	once	CSFTGVGNTIYF	TGCAGCTTTACAGGGGTCGGAAACACCATATATTTT
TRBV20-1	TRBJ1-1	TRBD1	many	CSAFLQGGTEAFF	TGCAGTGCATTCCTCCAGGGGGGGACTGAAGCTTTCTTT
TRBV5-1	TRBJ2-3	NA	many	CASSLGSPGDTQYF	TGCGCCAGCAGCTTAGGGAGTCCAGGGGATACGCAGTATTTT
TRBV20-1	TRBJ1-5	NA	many	CSARDRGLGPMGSQPQHF	TGCAGTGCTAGAGATAGGGGGTTAGGACCGATGGGAAGTCAGCCCCAGCATTTT
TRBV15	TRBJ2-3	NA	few	CATSRTRGPTDTQYF	TGTGCCACCAGCAGAACCAGGGGACCCACAGATACGCAGTATTTT
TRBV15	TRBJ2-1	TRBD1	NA	CATSNRQGSNEQFF	TGTGCCACCAGCAATCGACAGGGTAGCAATGAGCAGTTCTTC
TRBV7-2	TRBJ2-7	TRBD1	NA	CASRAGQGGPHEQYF	TGTGCCAGCAGAGCGGGACAGGGCGGGCCCCACGAGCAGTACTTC
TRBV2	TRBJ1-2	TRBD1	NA	CASRLGTGYGYTF	TGTGCCAGCAGGCTAGGGACAGGATATGGCTACACCTTC
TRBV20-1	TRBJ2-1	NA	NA	CSAEKLARFYNEQFF	TGCAGTGCGGAGAAACTAGCTCGCTTCTACAATGAGCAGTTCTTC
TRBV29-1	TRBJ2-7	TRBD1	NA	CSVDPGQSKVEQYF	TGCAGCGTCGACCCGGGACAGTCCAAAGTCGAGCAGTACTTC
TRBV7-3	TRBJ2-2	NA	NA	CASRAYRDTGELFF	TGTGCCAGCAGGGCGTACAGGGACACCGGGGAGCTGTTTTTT
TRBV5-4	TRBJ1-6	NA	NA	CASSSNPGHRVNSPLHF	TGTGCCAGCAGCTCTAATCCGGGACACCGTGTTAATTCACCCCTCCACTTT
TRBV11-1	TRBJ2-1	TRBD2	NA	CASSLGDGTSGGAVDEQSF	TGTGCCAGCAGCTTAGGCGACGGGACTAGCGGGGGGGCCGTCGATGAGCAGTCCTTC
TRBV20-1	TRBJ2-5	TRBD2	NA	CSAQRAGQETQYF	TGCAGTGCCCAGAGAGCGGGGCAAGAGACCCAGTACTTC
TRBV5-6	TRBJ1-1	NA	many	CASSLGGGNMNTEAFF	TGTGCCAGCAGCTTGGGGGGGGGGAACATGAACACTGAAGCTTTCTTT
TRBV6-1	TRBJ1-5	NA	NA	CASSEASTSGGSQPQHF	TGTGCCAGCAGTGAAGCGTCAACCTCCGGAGGGAGTCAGCCCCAGCATTTT